These 27 T cell receptor beta chains came from one sample sequenced in a study of CD8+CD57+ T cells in acquired aplastic anemia. Both TCR beta VDJ combination and CDR3 sequence profiling were carried out. Genomic DNA was the template for this profiling. TCRdb analysed the reads with MiXCR anew, one entry per CDR3 protein. The sample has about 130,000 distinct CDR3 sequences, around 46% seen once. The sample was sorted CD4+, CD8+, or CD8+CD57+ T cells (not recorded which) from PBMCs. The receptors were sampled from a human donor in good health, serving as a control.

The chain's CDR3 is CSTRTENYGYTF. The CDR3 region has the DNA TGCAGCACTCGGACAGAGAACTATGGCTACACCTTC. V gene TRBV29-1 combines with J gene TRBJ1-2; maybe TRBD1 (6 bases). The CDR3 runs to 12 residues. Per the germline V gene, CDR1 is SQVTM and CDR2 is ANQGSEA. V lost 8 bases, J lost 2 bases, and 12 bases lay in between. The full variable domain, with the rest looked up from reference TRBV29-1 and TRBJ1-2, is SAVISQKPSRDICQRGTSLTIQCQVDSQVTMMFWYRQQPGQSLTLIATANQGSEATYESGFVIDKFPISRPNLTFSTLTVSNMSPEDSSIYLCSTRTENYGYTFGSGTRLTVV.

This clonotype was detected ten times or more. The DNA of the CDR3 is TGTGCCAGCAGCCCCTCGACTAGCGGGGGGCGCAATGAGCAGTTCTTC. Its protein is CASSPSTSGGRNEQFF. This sequence joins TRBV9 and TRBJ2-1, with 13 bases lining up with TRBD2. V was pared by 4 bases and J by 6 bases, with 7 bases of the junction left unmatched. The CDR3 has 16 amino acids. CDR1 SGDLS and CDR2 YYNGEE come from the germline V gene.

This chain connects TRBV2 to TRBJ1-1; D possibly corresponds to TRBD1 (5 bases). With 7 bases removed from V and 4 bases from J, the gap between germline ends came to 22 bases. This CDR3 is built from 16 residues. Germline CDR1 SNHLY, CDR2 FYNNEI. The CDR3 region has the DNA TGTGCCAGCATCGAGGGGTTCTGGTCGGTGGGCACTGAAGCTTTCTTT. Protein product: CASIEGFWSVGTEAFF.

The chain has TRBV29-1 and TRBJ2-7; D perhaps matches TRBD1 (5 bases). CDR1 is SQVTM and CDR2 is ANQGSEA in the germline V gene. Trimming removed 5 bases from V and 5 bases from J, with 10 bases in between. This CDR3 comprises 11 residues. CDR3 in DNA: TGCAGCGTTTCAGGGTGGGACGAGCAGTACTTC. Its translation: CSVSGWDEQYF.

This clonotype has a count of ten or more. This rearrangement joins TRBV3-1 to TRBJ2-3; tentatively, D is TRBD2 (6 bases). V lost 0 bases and J 10 bases, leaving 11 bases between the germline ends. Germline CDR1 and CDR2: LGHDT and YNNKEL (reference sequence). The CDR3 has 13 residues. CDR3: CASSQEERRAQYF. DNA for the CDR3: TGTGCCAGCAGCCAAGAGGAGAGGAGGGCGCAGTATTTT.

V usage is TRBV25-1 and J usage is TRBJ1-4, with D possibly being TRBD1 (6 bases). This CDR3 has 15 residues. Per germline, CDR1 MGHDK and CDR2 SYGVNS. V lost 0 bases and J 8 bases, leaving 13 bases between the germline ends. The CDR3 loop reads CASSEYLGAREKLFF. The CDR3 region has the DNA TGTGCCAGCAGTGAATATCTGGGGGCTAGGGAAAAACTGTTTTTT.

The CDR3 nucleotides are TGTGCCAGCAGCTTCACGGGAGAGTGGTACGAGCAGTACTTC. It encodes CASSFTGEWYEQYF. The V call is TRBV11-2, the J call TRBJ2-7, with D possibly being TRBD2 (6 bases). CDR1 is SGHAT, CDR2 FQNNGV, per germline. There are 14 residues in the CDR3. Trimming took 3 bases from V and 4 from J, leaving 13 bases between them.

Many counts were recorded for this clonotype. The V and J genes are TRBV6-1 and TRBJ2-3, with 9 positions matching TRBD1. The CDR3 loop spans 16 amino acids. Germline trimming cut 6 bases from V and 2 bases from J; bases unmatched to any gene: 9. The germline CDR1 and CDR2 sequences are MNHNS and SASEGT. Here the CDR3 reads CASRRRQGVFTDTQYF. The CDR3 nucleotides are TGTGCCAGCAGGCGACGACAGGGGGTCTTCACAGATACGCAGTATTTT.

This clonotype was observed many times. The CDR3 DNA sequence: TGTGCCAGCTCACCACGGGACAGGGCTACATCTTACGAGCAGTACTTC. Its protein is CASSPRDRATSYEQYF. The rearrangement joins TRBV18 to TRBJ2-7, with 9 nucleotides matching TRBD1. There are 16 residues in the CDR3. V shed 1 base and J 4 bases; nucleotides not matched to a gene: 8. Germline values: CDR1 KGHSH, CDR2 LQKENI.

The chain uses TRBV10-3 and TRBJ2-7, with a tentative D call TRBD1 (5 bases). Deletions cut 7 bases from V and 6 bases from J, with 16 bases between. The CDR3 runs 13 residues. Germline values: CDR1 ENHRY, CDR2 SYGVKD. CDR3 sequence reads: CAITPIGASEQYF. The CDR3, as DNA: TGTGCCATCACGCCTATTGGGGCCTCCGAGCAGTACTTC.

This clonotype was picked up many times. The chain uses TRBV20-1 and TRBJ2-3, with 14 bases fitting TRBD2. The CDR3 consists of 17 residues. In germline, CDR1 is DFQATT, CDR2 SNEGSKA (reference sequence). J gave up 0 bases and V 7 bases, and 9 bases lay outside the gene matches. CDR3: CSGSDWTSGGSTDTQYF. The CDR3 coding sequence is TGCAGTGGATCAGATTGGACTAGCGGGGGGAGCACAGATACGCAGTATTTT.

The V call is TRBV2, the J call TRBJ1-6; D remains unclear. Germline loops: CDR1 SNHLY, CDR2 FYNNEI. Trimming took off 5 bases at V and 6 bases at J, with 26 bases between the two ends. This CDR3 comprises 19 residues. The CDR3 spells CASSPRENNLNQCNSPLHF. The CDR3, as DNA: TGTGCCAGCAGTCCGAGGGAGAACAACCTAAATCAGTGTAATTCACCCCTCCACTTT.

In the case of this clonotype: At one end, the junction sequence differs from germline, possibly due to a read error. The V gene is TRBV25-1, the J gene TRBJ2-3, with 9 bases matching TRBD1. CDR1 is MGHDK and CDR2 is SYGVNS in the germline V gene. The CDR3 loop spans 16 amino acids. DNA of the CDR3: TGCGCCAGCAGCCTTACCACAGGGGGCGCAATCGATACGCAGTATTTT. It yields the protein CASSLTTGGAIDTQYF.

The chain employs TRBV9 and TRBJ1-1; no definite D call. The CDR3 extends over 14 amino acids. Germline values: CDR1 SGDLS, CDR2 YYNGEE. V gave up 4 bases and J gave up 0 bases, with 10 bases separating them. The CDR3 here is CASSPQTLNTEAFF. The CDR3 DNA is TGTGCCAGCAGCCCACAGACTTTGAACACTGAAGCTTTCTTT.

The V and J genes are TRBV7-2 and TRBJ1-2; D is possibly TRBD1 (6 bases). This CDR3 comprises 16 residues. CDR1 and CDR2 (germline): SGHTA, FQGNSA. The ends were cut back, 0 bases at V and 2 bases at J, with 13 bases in the middle. The chain's CDR3 is CASSLAGTGQNYGYTF. CDR3 bases: TGTGCCAGCAGCTTAGCGGGCACGGGACAAAACTATGGCTACACCTTC.

This clonotype was counted a single time. The chain is built from TRBV7-2 and TRBJ2-5; TRBD2 is a possible D gene (6 bases). This CDR3 spans 11 amino acids. The V gene lost 1 base and the J gene lost 14 bases, with 11 bases spanning the gap. Germline-derived CDR1 and CDR2 are SGHTA and FQGNSA. DNA for the CDR3: TGTGCCAGCAGCTTAGATCGGAGGGGCTACTTC. Translation gives CASSLDRRGYF.

This clonotype was counted ten times or more. CDR3 sequence reads: CASSQVGGQTTPSSNQPQHF. Here the CDR3 DNA reads TGTGCCAGCAGCCAAGTCGGTGGACAGACCACACCTTCTAGCAATCAGCCCCAGCATTTT. The V call is TRBV3-1, the J call TRBJ1-5; TRBD1 is a possible D gene (6 bases). This CDR3 spans 20 amino acids. Germline values: CDR1 LGHDT, CDR2 YNNKEL (reference sequence). Deletions cut 1 base from V and 0 bases from J, with 22 bases between.

This clonotype was counted ten times or more. CDR3 nucleotides: TGCAGTGCTAGCCGGGGGGCAGAAAACACTGAAGCTTTCTTT. The encoded protein is CSASRGAENTEAFF. The rearrangement joins TRBV20-1 to TRBJ1-1; a weak D match, TRBD1 (6 bases). The CDR3 totals 14 residues. The ends were cut back, 3 bases at V and 2 bases at J, with 13 bases in the middle. Germline V gene data show CDR1 as DFQATT and CDR2 as SNEGSKA (reference sequence).

This clonotype was seen repeatedly, ten times or more. The rearrangement links TRBV7-3 to TRBJ2-3, with D perhaps matching TRBD2 (5 bases). With 0 bases removed from V and 1 base from J, the gap between germline ends came to 14 bases. This CDR3 is built from 17 residues. The germline CDR1 and CDR2 sequences are SGHTA and FQGTGA. The CDR3 bases are TGTGCCAGCAGCTTAACACCCCCCCCCGGGGGCACAGATACGCAGTATTTT. Translating gives CASSLTPPPGGTDTQYF.

This clonotype was seen many times. The chain is built from TRBV6-2 or TRBV6-3 and TRBJ2-1, with TRBD1 as a possible D gene (5 bases). V was clipped by 2 bases and J by 0 bases, with 11 bases between them. Germline CDR1 and CDR2: MNHEY and SVGEGT. The CDR3 is 16 residues long. This CDR3 reads CASSYLGPSSYNEQFF. DNA for the CDR3: TGTGCCAGCAGTTACCTGGGGCCCAGCTCCTACAATGAGCAGTTCTTC.

The J gene is TRBJ2-1, the V gene TRBV24-1; TRBD2 matches at 8 bases. There are 17 residues in the CDR3. The junction had 10 bases not matched to a gene; V was cut back by 5 bases and J by 2 bases. Per the germline V gene, CDR1 is KGHDR and CDR2 is SFDVKD. CDR3 residues: CATSGESAGGPYNEQFF. The DNA for the CDR3 is TGTGCCACCAGTGGAGAATCGGCGGGGGGTCCCTACAATGAGCAGTTCTTC.

Many counts were recorded for this clonotype. The V and J genes are TRBV7-8 and TRBJ2-7; 8 positions match TRBD1. The CDR3 extends over 14 amino acids. Unmatched junction bases numbered 2, after V lost 2 bases and J lost 2 bases. Per the germline V gene, CDR1 is SGHVS and CDR2 is FQNEAQ. CDR3 nucleotide sequence: TGTGCCAGCAGCTTATACAGGGGGGCCTACGAGCAGTACTTC. Amino acid sequence: CASSLYRGAYEQYF.

This clonotype was detected many times. The chain is built from TRBV20-1 and TRBJ2-3; no clear D gene. V dropped 1 base and J dropped 6 bases, with 11 bases sitting between them. CDR1 and CDR2 (germline): DFQATT, SNEGSKA (reference sequence). The CDR3 sequence is 13 residues long. The chain's CDR3 is CSARVPTRDTQYF. DNA for the CDR3: TGCAGTGCTAGAGTCCCAACTCGGGATACGCAGTATTTT.

The genes are TRBV29-1 and TRBJ1-2, with D unclear. From germline, CDR1 is SQVTM and CDR2 ANQGSEA. CDR3 length equals 13 residues. With 4 bases removed from V and 8 bases from J, the gap between germline ends came to 17 bases. The CDR3 loop is CSVVPPYGVGYTF. CDR3 DNA sequence: TGCAGCGTTGTCCCCCCTTATGGCGTCGGCTACACCTTC.

The sample holds a few counts of this clonotype. This chain connects TRBV2 to TRBJ2-3; D ambiguous. CDR1 SNHLY and CDR2 FYNNEI come from the germline V gene. Trimming removed 7 bases at V and 1 base at J, with 12 bases between. The CDR3 totals 14 residues. The CDR3 DNA is TGTGCCAGCACGGTAACTTGGGGCACAGATACGCAGTATTTT. Residues: CASTVTWGTDTQYF.

As for this clonotype: Just one base apart from a much larger clone, this may be a read error. V gene TRBV12-3 or TRBV12-4 combines with J gene TRBJ2-1, with 7 nucleotides matching TRBD2. V lost 5 bases, J lost 2 bases, and 6 bases stayed unmatched. The CDR3 contains 15 residues. DNA of the CDR3: TGTGCCAGCAGTCCTAGCGGAGCCCCCTACAATGAGCAGTTCTTC. The encoded protein is CASSPSGAPYNEQFF.

This clonotype occurred a few times. Being one base from a much bigger clone, this may be a read error. The V and J genes are TRBV11-2 and TRBJ2-1; 12 positions agree with TRBD2. Germline CDR1 reads SGHAT; CDR2 reads FQNNGV. This CDR3 region has 16 residues. V shed 4 bases and J 2 bases; nucleotides not matched to a gene: 3. The CDR3 DNA follows: TGTGCCAGCAGCTCGCCTAGCGGGAGGGCCTACAATGAGCAGTTCTTC. Its translation is CASSSPSGRAYNEQFF.